One and the same sample provided the 26 T cell receptor beta chains below, sequenced in a study of human T cells and chemical hapten exposure. Using its own MiXCR run on the RACE reads, TCRdb lists one record per CDR3 protein. This table has under 200,000 distinct CDR3 sequences, roughly 30% appearing once. Time point noted: pre-sensitization, week 0. Treatment here: therapeutic diphenylcyclopropenone sensitization with weekly scalp DPC. The sequences come from whole blood, collected in connection with sensitization to the hapten diphenylcyclopropenone (DPC). These receptors all come from a woman aged 25 to 39 with alopecia areata. Some clones in this sample may be carry-over from other donors' samples.

This chain joins TRBV5-1 and TRBJ1-1; D perhaps matches TRBD1 (5 bases). The germline V and J ends were trimmed by 4 bases and 3 bases, with 16 bases remaining between them. Germline lookup yields CDR1 SGHRS and CDR2 YFSETQ. The CDR3 is 15 amino acids. CDR3 residues: CASSPGRQGYTEAFF. The CDR3 DNA reads TGCGCCAGCAGCCCAGGACGGCAGGGTTACACTGAAGCTTTCTTT.

This clonotype appeared many times. The chain combines TRBV6-6 with TRBJ1-3; D call uncertain. The V end lost 5 bases, the J end lost 0 bases, and 8 bases lay between the germline ends. The CDR3 has 14 residues. The germline V gene has CDR1 MNHNY and CDR2 SVGAGI (reference sequence). The CDR3 sequence: CASSGRSSGNTIYF. The DNA for the CDR3 is TGTGCCAGCAGTGGGAGGAGCTCTGGAAACACCATATATTTT.

CDR3 DNA sequence: TGTGCCAGCAGTTTAAGGGACCCAAGGACCACGGAGCAGTACTTC. It codes for CASSLRDPRTTEQYF. V gene TRBV12-3 or TRBV12-4 combines with J gene TRBJ2-7; either TRBD1 or TRBD2 may fit D (5 bases each). Trimming shortened V by 2 bases and J by 7 bases, and 18 bases separated the two germline ends. The CDR3 extends over 15 amino acids.

The J gene is TRBJ2-3, the V gene TRBV2, with 15 bases identical to TRBD2. Germline lookup yields CDR1 SNHLY and CDR2 FYNNEI. CDR3 length: 17 amino acids. V lost 4 bases, J lost 2 bases, and 4 bases stayed unmatched. The CDR3 DNA reads TGTGCCAGCAGTGGGGGACTAGCGGGAGGAGTCACAGATACGCAGTATTTT. It specifies CASSGGLAGGVTDTQYF. The whole variable domain, remainder taken from reference TRBV2 and TRBJ2-3, is EPEVTQTPSHQVTQMGQEVILRCVPISNHLYFYWYRQILGQKVEFLVSFYNNEISEKSEIFDDQFSVERPDGSNFTLKIRSTKLEDSAMYFCASSGGLAGGVTDTQYFGPGTRLTVL.

This chain links TRBV29-1 with TRBJ2-1; TRBD2 agrees at 10 bases. CDR1 and CDR2 (germline): SQVTM, ANQGSEA. This CDR3 spans 12 amino acids. The V and J ends lost 6 bases and 7 bases, in that order; junction bases with no gene match: 3. The CDR3 sequence is CSVSSGRNEQFF. The CDR3, as DNA: TGCAGCGTAAGTAGCGGGAGGAATGAGCAGTTCTTC.

This clonotype was seen more than once but under ten times. The chain combines TRBV20-1 with TRBJ1-5; weak D call: TRBD1 (6 bases). Trimming took 2 bases from V and 2 from J, leaving 16 bases between them. The CDR3 runs 16 residues. Germline V gene sequence: CDR1 DFQATT, CDR2 SNEGSKA (reference sequence). The CDR3 DNA follows: TGCAGTGCTAGAATCCGGGGCAAGGGGGGCAATCAGCCCCAGCATTTT. Protein product: CSARIRGKGGNQPQHF.

The chain uses TRBV20-1 and TRBJ1-5; no firm D call. CDR3 length: 13 residues. Germline CDR1 and CDR2: DFQATT and SNEGSKA (reference sequence). Trimming took off 3 bases at V and 6 bases at J, with 12 bases between the two ends. CDR3 bases: TGCAGTGCTAGGTCCGGGGAAGCTCAGCCCCAGCATTTT. It yields the protein CSARSGEAQPQHF.

This clonotype turned up a few times. The chain combines TRBV7-9 with TRBJ2-7; 9 bases are a match to TRBD1. The CDR3 covers 15 residues. CDR1 SEHNR and CDR2 FQNEAQ come from the germline V gene (reference sequence). V shed 2 bases and J 5 bases; nucleotides not matched to a gene: 7. This CDR3 reads CASSLNRGRNHEQYF. The CDR3, as DNA: TGTGCCAGCAGCTTAAACAGGGGGCGCAACCACGAGCAGTACTTC.

This chain links TRBV2 with TRBJ1-3; D is unresolved. Trimming took 4 bases from V and 3 from J, leaving 10 bases between them. Germline V CDR1 and CDR2: SNHLY, FYNNEI. The CDR3 is 14 residues long. This chain's CDR3 is CASSAEGIGNTIYF. CDR3 bases: TGTGCCAGCAGTGCTGAGGGAATTGGAAACACCATATATTTT.

This clonotype has just a few counts. The V and J genes are TRBV5-1 and TRBJ2-1; 12 nucleotides line up with TRBD2. After removal of 5 bases from V and 3 bases from J, the junction contained 6 bases not matched to a gene. This CDR3 spans 16 amino acids. CDR1 is SGHRS, CDR2 YFSETQ, per germline. CDR3 coding DNA: TGCGCCAGCAGAGACGGGACTAGCGGGTTCTACAATGAGCAGTTCTTC. Its translation is CASRDGTSGFYNEQFF.

The CDR3 reads CASSSGRGEAFF. Here the CDR3 DNA reads TGTGCCAGCAGCTCCGGACGTGGCGAAGCTTTCTTT. The chain couples TRBV11-2 to TRBJ1-1; D gene uncertain. CDR3 length: 12 residues. Germline V lookup: CDR1 SGHAT, CDR2 FQNNGV. With 4 bases removed from V and 8 bases from J, the gap between germline ends came to 11 bases.

This clonotype was seen a handful of times. CDR3 nucleotides: TGTGCCAGCAGTTTCCTTCAGCCCGGGAGGCCTGAAGCTTTCTTT. It specifies CASSFLQPGRPEAFF. The V call is TRBV28, the J call TRBJ1-1; D remains ambiguous. Germline CDR1 MDHEN, CDR2 SYDVKM. V was clipped by 3 bases and J by 6 bases, with 17 bases between them. The CDR3 length is 15 residues. Together with reference TRBV28 and TRBJ1-1, the CDR3 gives the full variable domain: DVKVTQSSRYLVKRTGEKVFLECVQDMDHENMFWYRQDPGLGLRLIYFSYDVKMKEKGDIPEGYSVSREKKERFSLILESASTNQTSMYLCASSFLQPGRPEAFFGQGTRLTVV.

The gene calls are TRBV4-3 and TRBJ2-5; perhaps TRBD2 as D (6 bases). V was pared by 5 bases and J by 2 bases, with 15 bases between. CDR1 LGHNA and CDR2 YSLEER come from the germline V gene. This CDR3 is built from 15 residues. CDR3 DNA sequence: TGCGCCAGCAGCAAGGGGCGGGGAGCACAAGAGACCCAGTACTTC. Protein: CASSKGRGAQETQYF.

The CDR3 sequence: CASSAGTSSGEQYF. CDR3 sequence (DNA): TGTGCCAGCAGCGCCGGGACTTCCTCCGGGGAGCAGTACTTC. The chain recombines TRBV9 with TRBJ2-7; maybe TRBD2 (6 bases). The CDR3 is 14 amino acids. CDR1 and CDR2 (germline): SGDLS, YYNGEE. V dropped 3 bases and J dropped 7 bases, with 17 bases sitting between them.

The chain employs TRBV10-3 and TRBJ1-3; D might be TRBD1 (6 bases). The CDR3 totals 15 residues. The V end lost 4 bases, the J end lost 0 bases, and 10 bases lay between the germline ends. Germline values: CDR1 ENHRY, CDR2 SYGVKD. The CDR3 loop reads CAISAGTISGNTIYF. For the CDR3, the DNA is TGTGCCATCAGTGCAGGGACAATCTCTGGAAACACCATATATTTT.

This clonotype was counted between two and nine times. The gene calls are TRBV29-1 and TRBJ1-2; a possible D gene is TRBD1 (5 bases). V was pared by 1 base and J by 4 bases, with 10 bases between. This CDR3 has 13 residues. The germline V gene encodes CDR1 SQVTM and CDR2 ANQGSEA. The CDR3, as DNA: TGCAGCGTTGAAGTGGGGACCCTCTATGGCTACACCTTC. Its translation: CSVEVGTLYGYTF. The whole variable domain, filled in from reference TRBV29-1 and TRBJ1-2, reads SAVISQKPSRDICQRGTSLTIQCQVDSQVTMMFWYRQQPGQSLTLIATANQGSEATYESGFVIDKFPISRPNLTFSTLTVSNMSPEDSSIYLCSVEVGTLYGYTFGSGTRLTVV.

This clonotype was seen more than once but under ten times. The J gene is TRBJ2-2, the V gene TRBV7-8, with 7 bases matching TRBD2. Germline V gives CDR1 SGHVS, CDR2 FQNEAQ. This CDR3 region has 18 residues. The V gene end was trimmed by 0 bases and the J gene end by 3 bases; junction bases not matched to a gene: 10. The CDR3 bases are TGTGCCAGCAGCTTAGCCGGCGGGAGTTTAGGGTACACCGGGGAGCTGTTTTTT. Protein sequence: CASSLAGGSLGYTGELFF.

The chain is built from TRBV29-1 and TRBJ1-1, with a tentative D call TRBD1 (6 bases). Trimming took off 4 bases at V and 2 bases at J, with 20 bases between the two ends. Germline-derived CDR1 and CDR2 are SQVTM and ANQGSEA. CDR3 length equals 16 residues. CDR3 in amino acids: CSVVGQGFFRNTEAFF. The CDR3 DNA sequence: TGCAGCGTTGTGGGGCAGGGGTTCTTTCGCAACACTGAAGCTTTCTTT.

This clonotype turned up a few times. V usage is TRBV20-1 and J usage is TRBJ2-7; tentatively, D is TRBD1 or TRBD2 (5 bases each). From germline, CDR1 is DFQATT and CDR2 SNEGSKA (reference sequence). Deletions cut 8 bases from V and 3 bases from J, with 17 bases between. The CDR3 extends over 13 amino acids. For the CDR3, the DNA is TGCAGTATGACAGTCGGGGCCGTCTACGAGCAGTACTTC. Its protein is CSMTVGAVYEQYF.

The chain links TRBV28 to TRBJ1-5; 8 bases are a match to TRBD1. The CDR3 consists of 13 residues. Unmatched junction bases numbered 12, after V lost 5 bases and J lost 15 bases. From germline, CDR1 is MDHEN and CDR2 SYDVKM. CDR3 amino acids: CASSPGQVSAGHF. As DNA, the CDR3 is TGTGCCAGCAGTCCGGGACAGGTATCAGCTGGGCATTTT.

In this sample, this clonotype turned up a few times. The V gene is TRBV5-6, the J gene TRBJ1-2; D ambiguous. There are 17 residues in the CDR3. V dropped 3 bases and J dropped 4 bases, with 22 bases sitting between them. Germline-derived CDR1 and CDR2 are SGHDT and YYEEEE. This CDR3 is CASSSRMLSGMSYGYTF. CDR3 bases: TGTGCCAGCAGCTCTCGGATGTTGTCAGGAATGTCCTATGGCTACACCTTC. Looking up the rest from reference TRBV5-6 and TRBJ1-2 gives the full variable domain: DAGVTQSPTHLIKTRGQQVTLRCSPKSGHDTVSWYQQALGQGPQFIFQYYEEEERQRGNFPDRFSGHQFPNYSSELNVNALLLGDSALYLCASSSRMLSGMSYGYTFGSGTRLTVV.

In its sample, this clonotype was seen a few times. The chain uses TRBV4-3 and TRBJ2-1; D possibly corresponds to TRBD1 (5 bases). CDR3 length: 16 amino acids. V lost 4 bases and J 1 base, leaving 14 bases between the germline ends. From germline, CDR1 is LGHNA and CDR2 YSLEER. The CDR3 region has the DNA TGCGCCAGCAGCCCCCGGACAACCCAATCCTACAATGAGCAGTTCTTC. Translating it yields CASSPRTTQSYNEQFF.

The V and J genes are TRBV7-8 and TRBJ1-2, with D unclear. This CDR3 region has 15 residues. Trimming shortened V by 0 bases and J by 4 bases, and 12 bases separated the two germline ends. CDR1 is SGHVS, CDR2 FQNEAQ, per germline. CDR3 in amino acids: CASSLAVAGPYGYTF. As DNA, the CDR3 is TGTGCCAGCAGCTTAGCGGTAGCTGGGCCCTATGGCTACACCTTC.

This clonotype was detected only a few times. The chain combines TRBV5-1 with TRBJ2-1, with TRBD2 matching over 7 bases. V was clipped by 0 bases and J by 7 bases; unmatched bases: 4. This CDR3 is built from 14 residues. Germline loops: CDR1 SGHRS, CDR2 YFSETQ. The CDR3: CASSLGAGENEQFF. DNA of the CDR3: TGCGCCAGCAGCTTGGGCGCGGGAGAGAATGAGCAGTTCTTC.

The V and J genes are TRBV20-1 and TRBJ2-7, with 9 bases lining up with TRBD1. From germline, CDR1 is DFQATT and CDR2 SNEGSKA (reference sequence). The V and J ends lost 0 bases and 3 bases, in that order; junction bases with no gene match: 6. CDR3 size: 15 residues. CDR3 residues: CSARDLGQGGYEQYF. The CDR3 DNA reads TGCAGTGCTAGAGATTTGGGACAGGGAGGCTACGAGCAGTACTTC.

This clonotype has more than one count but fewer than ten. The chain joins TRBV6-2 or TRBV6-3 to TRBJ1-5; 8 nucleotides align to TRBD1. The CDR3 runs to 14 residues. V shed 6 bases, J shed 7 bases, and the junction held 8 bases outside the gene matches. Germline V gives CDR1 MNHEY, CDR2 SVGEGT. CDR3 protein: CASSPGQGGQPQHF. The CDR3 coding sequence is TGTGCCAGCAGCCCTGGACAGGGAGGCCAGCCCCAGCATTTT.